Presented here are 26 T cell receptor beta chains from one specimen sequenced in a study of T-cell reconstitution after alpha-beta-depleted transplantation in children. The library targeted TCRbeta and was prepared with unique molecular identifiers. TCRdb re-analysed the PCR reads in MiXCR, keeping a single row per CDR3 protein. The table shows a few hundred thousand distinct CDR3 sequences, with 23% occurring only once. Sequenced here: PBMCs, mostly from graft donor cells, sampled 180 days after TCRalphabeta/CD19-depleted stem cell transplant. Source of these receptors: a male patient between 10 and 17 years old who had a stem cell transplant for acute lymphoblastic leukemia, so the T cells may come from the graft donor.

The chain carries TRBV20-1 and TRBJ2-3; D is perhaps TRBD2 (5 bases). The germline V gene has CDR1 DFQATT and CDR2 SNEGSKA (reference sequence). V was shortened by 6 bases and J by 3 bases, with 13 bases between the two germline ends. The CDR3 spans 13 residues. CDR3 amino acids: CSARTGATDTQYF. The CDR3 DNA reads TGCAGTGCCCGGACTGGTGCAACAGATACGCAGTATTTT.

This clonotype was found a few times. The gene calls are TRBV5-1 and TRBJ2-5; tentatively, D is TRBD2 (7 bases). The germline V and J ends were trimmed by 3 bases and 2 bases, with 14 bases remaining between them. Germline V lookup: CDR1 SGHRS, CDR2 YFSETQ. The CDR3 totals 15 residues. The CDR3 nucleotides read TGCGCCAGCAGCTCTTGGGGGGGGCGGCAAGAGACCCAGTACTTC. Translation: CASSSWGGRQETQYF.

The J gene is TRBJ2-3, the V gene TRBV11-1; 8 bases map to TRBD1. Germline CDR1 and CDR2: SGHAT and FQDESV (reference sequence). The CDR3 runs to 20 residues. V gave up 1 base and J gave up 0 bases; unmatched junction bases: 15. CDR3 residues: CASSLVERARQGSSTDTQYF. The CDR3 nucleotides read TGTGCCAGCAGCTTAGTTGAGCGGGCTCGACAGGGGTCTAGCACAGATACGCAGTATTTT. Together with reference TRBV11-1 and TRBJ2-3, the CDR3 gives the full variable domain: EAEVAQSPRYKITEKSQAVAFWCDPISGHATLYWYRQILGQGPELLVQFQDESVVDDSQLPKDRFSAERLKGVDSTLKIQPAELGDSAMYLCASSLVERARQGSSTDTQYFGPGTRLTVL.

The chain uses TRBV7-6 and TRBJ2-3; TRBD2 matches 7 bases. V shed 3 bases, J shed 11 bases, and the junction held 14 bases outside the gene matches. CDR1 and CDR2 (germline): SGHVS, FNYEAQ. The CDR3 loop spans 15 amino acids. CDR3 protein: CASSFPGTMGTGQYF. The DNA for the CDR3 is TGTGCCAGCAGCTTTCCCGGGACTATGGGAACGGGGCAGTATTTT.

This sequence joins TRBV5-1 and TRBJ1-1; D is undetermined. CDR3 size: 15 residues. The V end lost 0 bases, the J end lost 1 base, and 10 bases lay between the germline ends. From germline, CDR1 is SGHRS and CDR2 YFSETQ. The CDR3 DNA reads as TGCGCCAGCAGCTTGGAGTGGATCACGAACACTGAAGCTTTCTTT. Translating gives CASSLEWITNTEAFF.

Here the CDR3 DNA reads TGCGCCAGCAGCCTACAGGGGCCCAGGGAGACCCAGTACTTC. Protein product: CASSLQGPRETQYF. The V call is TRBV5-1, the J call TRBJ2-5; 7 nucleotides agree with TRBD1. From germline, CDR1 is SGHRS and CDR2 YFSETQ. The CDR3 spans 14 residues. V shed 4 bases, J shed 5 bases, and the junction held 8 bases outside the gene matches.

This clonotype turned up a few times. The chain recombines TRBV7-9 with TRBJ2-5; D is unclear. The germline CDR1 and CDR2 sequences are SEHNR and FQNEAQ (reference sequence). The CDR3 totals 12 residues. Trimming cost V 1 base and J 12 bases, with 12 bases left between them. CDR3 sequence (DNA): TGTGCCAGCAGCTTAGGATGGGTGGCTGAGTACTTC. It specifies CASSLGWVAEYF.

The V and J genes are TRBV18 and TRBJ1-5; TRBD1 matches 12 bases. Germline trimming cut 3 bases from V and 0 bases from J; bases unmatched to any gene: 9. The length of the CDR3 is 19 residues. Per germline, CDR1 KGHSH and CDR2 LQKENI. CDR3 region: CASSPVGQGATLSNQPQHF. Written as DNA, the CDR3 is TGTGCCAGCTCACCGGTGGGACAGGGGGCTACCCTTAGCAATCAGCCCCAGCATTTT. Drawing the rest from reference TRBV18 and TRBJ1-5, the complete variable domain is NAGVMQNPRHLVRRRGQEARLRCSPMKGHSHVYWYRQLPEEGLKFMVYLQKENIIDESGMPKERFSAEFPKEGPSILRIQQVVRGDSAAYFCASSPVGQGATLSNQPQHFGDGTRLSIL.

V gene TRBV20-1 combines with J gene TRBJ2-7; a possible D gene is TRBD2 (5 bases). This CDR3 has 13 amino acids. Germline V gene data show CDR1 as DFQATT and CDR2 as SNEGSKA (reference sequence). Trimming removed 1 base from V and 2 bases from J, with 9 bases in between. The CDR3, as DNA: TGCAGTGCTAGAGGTGCTAGCACCTACGAGCAGTACTTC. Protein product: CSARGASTYEQYF.

The chain links TRBV12-3 or TRBV12-4 to TRBJ2-1, with D tentatively TRBD2 (6 bases). Deletions cut 9 bases from V and 3 bases from J, with 18 bases between. CDR3 length: 15 residues. The CDR3: CARSREDYFYNEQFF. CDR3 coding DNA: TGTGCCAGAAGTCGAGAGGACTACTTCTACAATGAGCAGTTCTTC.

This clonotype was detected a few times. The chain is built from TRBV5-1 and TRBJ1-2; tentative D call: TRBD1 (6 bases). From germline, CDR1 is SGHRS and CDR2 YFSETQ. The germline V and J ends were trimmed by 4 bases and 8 bases, with 18 bases remaining between them. The CDR3 contains 14 residues. The CDR3 DNA sequence: TGCGCCAGCAGCCATTTCAGCACAGGGCTCGGCTACACCTTC. This encodes CASSHFSTGLGYTF. The full variable domain, in which reference TRBV5-1 and TRBJ1-2 provide the parts outside the CDR3, is KAGVTQTPRYLIKTRGQQVTLSCSPISGHRSVSWYQQTPGQGLQFLFEYFSETQRNKGNFPGRFSGRQFSNSRSEMNVSTLELGDSALYLCASSHFSTGLGYTFGSGTRLTVV.

There are a few counts of this clonotype. The chain has TRBV12-3 or TRBV12-4 and TRBJ1-2; D is unresolved. With 4 bases removed from V and 5 bases from J, the gap between germline ends came to 5 bases. The CDR3 has 11 residues. CDR3 nucleotides: TGTGCCAGCAGTTCAGGATATGGCTACACCTTC. Amino acids: CASSSGYGYTF.

The chain links TRBV24-1 to TRBJ2-3; 11 positions agree with TRBD1. CDR3 length equals 15 residues. The J segment lost 9 bases and the V segment lost 5 bases, leaving 9 bases of the junction unmatched. The germline gives CDR1 KGHDR, CDR2 SFDVKD. CDR3 protein: CATSGRTGGANTQYF. In DNA, the CDR3 is TGTGCCACCAGTGGTCGGACAGGGGGCGCGAACACGCAGTATTTT.

The rearrangement joins TRBV6-1 to TRBJ1-5; TRBD1 might be the D (6 bases). Per the germline V gene, CDR1 is MNHNS and CDR2 is SASEGT. This CDR3 region has 16 residues. V lost 5 bases to trimming and J lost 3 bases, with 17 bases between them. The DNA for the CDR3 is TGTGCCAGCAGTCCGCACAGGGTTTATTACAATCAGCCCCAGCATTTT. Translated: CASSPHRVYYNQPQHF.

The chain links TRBV5-4 to TRBJ2-7, with D perhaps assigned TRBD1 or TRBD2 (5 bases each). There are 15 residues in the CDR3. V was trimmed by 2 bases and J by 0 bases, leaving 12 bases between them. Germline-derived CDR1 and CDR2 are SGHNT and YYREEE (reference sequence). CDR3: CASSFRDVSSYEQYF. In DNA form, the CDR3 reads TGTGCCAGCAGCTTCCGGGACGTGAGCTCCTACGAGCAGTACTTC.

The chain couples TRBV5-5 to TRBJ2-3; tentatively, D is TRBD1 or TRBD2 (6 bases each). CDR1 is SGHKS and CDR2 is YYEKEE in the germline V gene (reference sequence). V lost 5 bases, J lost 6 bases, and 10 bases lay in between. The CDR3 spans 12 residues. CDR3: CASRRGADTQYF. As DNA, the CDR3 is TGTGCCAGCAGAAGGGGGGCTGATACGCAGTATTTT.

There are a few counts of this clonotype. CDR3 in DNA: TGTGCTAGTGGTTTGGTCCGGAAGCGGACAGGTCGCTCCTACGAGCAGTACTTC. It codes for CASGLVRKRTGRSYEQYF. The chain is built from TRBV12-5 and TRBJ2-7, with 7 positions matching TRBD1. J gave up 0 bases and V 0 bases, and 11 bases lay outside the gene matches. In germline, CDR1 is LGHNT, CDR2 FRNRAP. The CDR3 runs to 18 residues. Combining the CDR3 with reference TRBV12-5 and TRBJ2-7 gives the whole variable domain DARVTQTPRHKVTEMGQEVTMRCQPILGHNTVFWYRQTMMQGLELLAYFRNRAPLDDSGMPKDRFSAEMPDATLATLKIQPSEPRDSAVYFCASGLVRKRTGRSYEQYFGPGTRLTVT.

The chain carries TRBV29-1 and TRBJ1-2, with no clear D. The CDR3 is made up of 13 amino acids. Germline CDR1 and CDR2: SQVTM and ANQGSEA. Trimming pared 3 bases from V and 7 bases from J, leaving 15 bases between. As DNA, the CDR3 is TGCAGCGTTGATGCCTATCTAGTGAGTGGCTACACCTTC. Encoded protein: CSVDAYLVSGYTF.

This clonotype appeared a few times. The chain employs TRBV7-9 and TRBJ1-1, with D perhaps TRBD1 (6 bases). This CDR3 spans 15 amino acids. Deletions cut 5 bases from V and 0 bases from J, with 13 bases between. Germline assignment: CDR1 SEHNR and CDR2 FQNEAQ (reference sequence). DNA for the CDR3: TGTGCCAGCAGCAATACAACAGGGCTGAACACTGAAGCTTTCTTT. This encodes CASSNTTGLNTEAFF.

J is TRBJ2-6 and V is TRBV11-1; TRBD1 matches at 8 bases. V lost 5 bases, J lost 0 bases, and 15 bases stayed unmatched. In germline, CDR1 is SGHAT, CDR2 FQDESV (reference sequence). CDR3 length: 20 residues. This CDR3 is CASSAYFGQGSLSGANVLTF. CDR3 coding DNA: TGTGCCAGCAGCGCTTACTTCGGACAGGGTTCCCTCTCTGGGGCCAACGTCCTGACTTTC.

The chain carries TRBV9 and TRBJ2-3; D unresolved. Per the germline V gene, CDR1 is SGDLS and CDR2 is YYNGEE. V gave up 0 bases and J gave up 4 bases, with 6 bases separating them. This CDR3 has 13 amino acids. Here the CDR3 reads CASSVGSADTQYF. The CDR3 DNA sequence: TGTGCCAGCAGCGTAGGTTCAGCAGATACGCAGTATTTT.

The chain links TRBV19 to TRBJ2-1; 10 nucleotides match TRBD2. This CDR3 contains 17 residues. The J segment lost 8 bases and the V segment lost 7 bases, leaving 17 bases of the junction unmatched. The germline V gene has CDR1 LNHDA and CDR2 SQIVND (reference sequence). Here the CDR3 DNA reads TGTGCCAGTAAGCAGGGGGCTATGCTAGCGGGAGTGTATGAGCAGTTCTTC. Its translation: CASKQGAMLAGVYEQFF. The complete variable domain, with remaining parts taken from reference TRBV19 and TRBJ2-1, reads DGGITQSPKYLFRKEGQNVTLSCEQNLNHDAMYWYRQDPGQGLRLIYYSQIVNDFQKGDIAEGYSVSREKKESFPLTVTSAQKNPTAFYLCASKQGAMLAGVYEQFFGPGTRLTVL.

The chain links TRBV20-1 to TRBJ2-1; D is tentatively TRBD1 or TRBD2 (5 bases each). The CDR3 spans 15 residues. V lost 5 bases, J lost 4 bases, and 18 bases lay in between. Germline V lookup: CDR1 DFQATT, CDR2 SNEGSKA (reference sequence). CDR3 loop: CSAPSQGGLYNEQFF. CDR3 in DNA: TGCAGTGCTCCAAGTCAGGGTGGACTTTACAATGAGCAGTTCTTC.

The rearrangement uses TRBV5-1 and TRBJ2-1; the match to TRBD2 covers 8 bases. Per germline, CDR1 SGHRS and CDR2 YFSETQ. This CDR3 has 15 amino acids. The ends lost 3 bases at V and 5 bases at J; junction bases unmatched: 7. CDR3 DNA sequence: TGCGCCAGCAGCTCTATAGCGGGACTTAACAATGAGCAGTTCTTC. It yields the protein CASSSIAGLNNEQFF.

The chain employs TRBV7-6 and TRBJ1-6; D is unresolved. The CDR3 sequence is 12 residues long. V was trimmed by 3 bases and J by 5 bases, leaving 2 bases between them. The V gene's germline CDR1 is SGHVS and CDR2 FNYEAQ. CDR3 residues: CASSLDNSPLHF. In DNA form, the CDR3 reads TGTGCCAGCAGCTTGGATAATTCACCCCTCCACTTT.

For the CDR3, the DNA is TGCAGTGCTAGGGCGGGGGGAGCAGATACGCAGTATTTT. Translated, it gives CSARAGGADTQYF. The chain carries TRBV20-1 and TRBJ2-3; 8 nucleotides align to TRBD2. The CDR3 loop spans 13 amino acids. CDR1 DFQATT and CDR2 SNEGSKA come from the germline V gene (reference sequence). The ends lost 3 bases at V and 4 bases at J; junction bases unmatched: 3.